This TCR beta chain emerged from a study of T cells in localized non-small cell lung cancer. Study-level points and caveats: Without multi-region sequencing, intratumor heterogeneity could not be excluded. The study found T cell clonality highest in uninvolved adjacent lung, above tumor. Patients showing higher blood T cell density tended to see longer overall survival.

This clone showed up just a few times. Its specificity is unknown. Germline loops: CDR1 SGHTA, CDR2 FQGNSA. The CDR3 is 14 amino acids. Trimming pared 4 bases from V and 2 bases from J, leaving 12 bases between. Using immunoSEQ multiplex PCR, the repertoire was profiled, and TCRdb retains in-frame clones only, with some absent. The data contain 40,000 to 55,000 clones, over 70% of them singletons. The rearrangement uses TRBV7-2 and TRBJ2-7; TRBD1 or TRBD2 may be the D gene (5 bases each). This specimen was PBMCs, taken before any cancer treatment. The TCR originated in a woman aged 35-70 years with stage II lung adenocarcinoma. The CDR3 coding sequence is TGTGCCAGCAGCTCAACACCGGGACCCTACGAGCAGTACTTC. Translating gives CASSSTPGPYEQYF. Combining the CDR3 with reference TRBV7-2 and TRBJ2-7 gives the whole variable domain GAGVSQSPSNKVTEKGKDVELRCDPISGHTALYWYRQSLGQGLEFLIYFQGNSAPDKSGLPSDRFSAERTGGSVSTLTIQRTQQEDSAVYLCASSSTPGPYEQYFGPGTRLTVT.